Following are 22 T cell receptor beta chains from one sample sequenced in a study of regulatory T cells in long-lasting Graves disease. Stated time point: newly diagnosed GD, antithyroid drugs for less than 3 months. After RNA was extracted from PBMCs, the TCR library was made from it. Relying on iRepertoire HTBI primers and Arm-PCR of CDR3 regions, the team built TCR beta libraries. TCRdb recomputed calls from the multiplex PCR reads with MiXCR, one row per CDR3 protein. The data hold hundreds of thousands of distinct CDR3 sequences, with roughly a sixth observed a single time. Another study also made use of these data, one on T cells in Graves' hyperthyroidism and ophthalmopathy.

Specimen: peripheral blood mononuclear cells (PBMCs), collected at new diagnosis, from a patient treated with antithyroid drugs. The receptor source for this set is a man aged 35-49 years with Graves disease.

This clonotype appeared many times. The genes are TRBV28 and TRBJ2-7; 7 bases agree with TRBD1. The CDR3 loop spans 16 amino acids. Trimming took 6 bases from V and 4 from J; bases not matched to a gene: 15. From germline, CDR1 is MDHEN and CDR2 SYDVKM. The CDR3 sequence is CASSTETGVRKYEQYF. CDR3 sequence (DNA): TGTGCCAGCAGCACCGAAACAGGGGTCCGCAAGTACGAGCAGTACTTC.

This clonotype has only a few counts. This chain joins TRBV27 and TRBJ2-2; D may match TRBD1 or TRBD2 (5 bases each). The CDR3 length is 16 residues. V lost 4 bases and J lost 0, with 12 bases in between. Germline CDR1 MNHEY, CDR2 SMNVEV (reference sequence). CDR3 residues: CASSSKGDPNTGELFF. CDR3 DNA sequence: TGTGCCAGCAGTTCTAAAGGGGACCCGAACACCGGGGAGCTGTTTTTT.

The chain joins TRBV5-5 to TRBJ2-2; D is perhaps TRBD2 (5 bases). V lost 4 bases, J lost 4 bases, and 8 bases lay in between. CDR1 and CDR2 from the germline V gene are SGHKS and YYEKEE (reference sequence). The CDR3 has 13 amino acids. CDR3 DNA: TGTGCCAGCAGCCGGGGTTTCACCGGGGAGCTGTTTTTT. Encoded protein: CASSRGFTGELFF. The whole variable domain, remainder taken from reference TRBV5-5 and TRBJ2-2, is DAGVTQSPTHLIKTRGQQVTLRCSPISGHKSVSWYQQVLGQGPQFIFQYYEKEERGRGNFPDRFSARQFPNYSSELNVNALLLGDSALYLCASSRGFTGELFFGEGSRLTVL.

J is TRBJ1-5 and V is TRBV3-1; the D gene is possibly TRBD1 (5 bases). Trimming shortened V by 2 bases and J by 0 bases, and 8 bases separated the two germline ends. Germline V lookup: CDR1 LGHDT, CDR2 YNNKEL (reference sequence). This CDR3 comprises 15 residues. This chain's CDR3 is CASSQQGFSNQPQHF. The CDR3 region has the DNA TGTGCCAGCAGCCAACAGGGATTTAGCAATCAGCCCCAGCATTTT.

In its sample, this clonotype was seen many times. The chain employs TRBV28 and TRBJ1-5; TRBD1 matches 7 bases. The germline gives CDR1 MDHEN, CDR2 SYDVKM. This CDR3 has 14 amino acids. The J segment lost 11 bases and the V segment lost 5 bases, leaving 12 bases of the junction unmatched. CDR3: CASSPAGGLMAQHF. CDR3 sequence (DNA): TGTGCCAGCAGTCCGGCAGGGGGTTTGATGGCCCAGCATTTT.

The V call is TRBV5-4, the J call TRBJ2-1; a possible D gene is TRBD2 (5 bases). V was clipped by 0 bases and J by 0 bases, with 13 bases between them. The CDR3 sequence is 17 residues long. Per germline, CDR1 SGHNT and CDR2 YYREEE (reference sequence). The CDR3 DNA is TGTGCCAGCAGCTTGGACTTGCGGGTTAGCTCCTACAATGAGCAGTTCTTC. Its translation: CASSLDLRVSSYNEQFF. Variable domain in full (rest from reference TRBV5-4 and TRBJ2-1): ETGVTQSPTHLIKTRGQQVTLRCSSQSGHNTVSWYQQALGQGPQFIFQYYREEENGRGNFPPRFSGLQFPNYSSELNVNALELDDSALYLCASSLDLRVSSYNEQFFGPGTRLTVL.

This rearrangement joins TRBV27 to TRBJ2-2, with 9 positions matching TRBD1. The ends lost 0 bases at V and 6 bases at J; junction bases unmatched: 2. Looked up from germline, CDR1 is MNHEY and CDR2 is SMNVEV (reference sequence). The CDR3 is made up of 15 amino acids. The CDR3 loop is CASSLSGTGSGELFF. In DNA, the CDR3 is TGTGCCAGCAGTTTATCCGGGACAGGGTCCGGGGAGCTGTTTTTT.

This clonotype was counted ten times or more. This chain links TRBV27 with TRBJ2-1; TRBD1 is a possible D gene (5 bases). Between the trimmed V and J ends, which lost 7 bases and 0 bases, there was a span of 19 bases. This CDR3 contains 17 residues. Germline lookup yields CDR1 MNHEY and CDR2 SMNVEV (reference sequence). The chain's CDR3 is CASTHLGEVGSYNEQFF. The DNA of the CDR3 is TGTGCCAGCACCCACCTAGGGGAAGTTGGCTCCTACAATGAGCAGTTCTTC.

The rearrangement links TRBV5-1 to TRBJ2-5; D gene uncertain. CDR3 length: 12 residues. V lost 4 bases and J lost 7, with 11 bases in between. Germline V lookup: CDR1 SGHRS, CDR2 YFSETQ. The CDR3 reads CASSPGAATQYF. Here the CDR3 DNA reads TGCGCCAGCAGCCCGGGTGCAGCGACCCAGTACTTC.

The gene calls are TRBV7-9 and TRBJ2-1; TRBD1 matches 7 bases. Trimming took 4 bases from V and 6 from J; bases not matched to a gene: 6. Germline V gene lookup returns CDR1 SEHNR and CDR2 FQNEAQ (reference sequence). The CDR3 sequence is 14 residues long. Here the CDR3 DNA reads TGTGCCAGCAGCTACAGACAGGGCCCCAATGAGCAGTTCTTC. Encoded protein: CASSYRQGPNEQFF. Full variable domain (outside the CDR3, taken from reference TRBV7-9 and TRBJ2-1): DTGVSQNPRHKITKRGQNVTFRCDPISEHNRLYWYRQTLGQGPEFLTYFQNEAQLEKSRLLSDRFSAERPKGSFSTLEIQRTEQGDSAMYLCASSYRQGPNEQFFGPGTRLTVL.

Many counts were recorded for this clonotype. V gene TRBV5-1 combines with J gene TRBJ1-5, with unresolved D. Germline V gene sequence: CDR1 SGHRS, CDR2 YFSETQ. This CDR3 has 13 residues. The V gene lost 7 bases and the J gene lost 3 bases, with 11 bases spanning the gap. DNA for the CDR3: TGCGCCAGCCGACAAGGTAACAATCAGCCCCAGCATTTT. The encoded protein is CASRQGNNQPQHF.

This clonotype was detected many times. V gene TRBV5-1 combines with J gene TRBJ1-5, with 7 bases lining up with TRBD1. This CDR3 contains 15 residues. The V gene's germline CDR1 is SGHRS and CDR2 YFSETQ. The trim removed 4 bases at V and 2 bases at J, leaving 6 bases unmatched. The CDR3 DNA reads as TGCGCCAGCAGCGGGCAGGGGGACGGCAATCAGCCCCAGCATTTT. It specifies CASSGQGDGNQPQHF.

This clonotype was picked up many times. CDR3 sequence (DNA): TGCAGTGCTAGGAACACAGCGGTATACGAGCAGTACTTC. It specifies CSARNTAVYEQYF. The V call is TRBV20-1, the J call TRBJ2-7; tentatively, D is TRBD2 (5 bases). The CDR3 spans 13 residues. Trimming stripped 3 bases from V and 4 bases from J, with 13 bases between. Looked up from germline, CDR1 is DFQATT and CDR2 is SNEGSKA (reference sequence).

Ten or more counts support this clonotype. The genes are TRBV28 and TRBJ2-7; TRBD1 matches 8 bases. CDR3 length equals 16 residues. Germline loops: CDR1 MDHEN, CDR2 SYDVKM. The trim removed 4 bases at V and 2 bases at J, leaving 10 bases unmatched. The CDR3 sequence is CASSSPPDRGPYEQYF. DNA for the CDR3: TGTGCCAGCAGTTCCCCCCCTGACAGGGGCCCCTACGAGCAGTACTTC.

V gene TRBV12-3 or TRBV12-4 combines with J gene TRBJ2-1; D is possibly TRBD2 (7 bases). This CDR3 has 17 residues. V was cut by 6 bases and J by 8 bases, with 26 bases left in between. The CDR3 region is CASSFIGSGGRFDEQFF. The CDR3 nucleotides read TGTGCCAGCAGCTTTATTGGCTCCGGGGGGCGGTTCGATGAGCAGTTCTTC.

The sample holds a few counts of this clonotype. The gene calls are TRBV6-1 and TRBJ2-5; D is unresolved. Germline V CDR1 and CDR2: MNHNS, SASEGT. This CDR3 contains 12 residues. Trimming stripped 5 bases from V and 5 bases from J, with 9 bases between. CDR3 nucleotide sequence: TGTGCCAGCAGTCCGACCCCGGAGACCCAGTACTTC. Protein: CASSPTPETQYF.

This clonotype showed up many times. The gene calls are TRBV9 and TRBJ1-1, with a weak D call TRBD1 (5 bases). The CDR3 totals 14 residues. Trimming left V 4 bases short and J 1 base short, with 11 bases between. Germline CDR1 and CDR2: SGDLS and YYNGEE. The CDR3 DNA reads TGTGCCAGCAGCCCCCAGGGTGGGAACACTGAAGCTTTCTTT. As protein: CASSPQGGNTEAFF.

This clonotype was detected ten times or more. The CDR3 here is CASSRLAGGSNEQFF. The DNA of the CDR3 is TGTGCCAGCAGCAGACTAGCGGGGGGTAGCAATGAGCAGTTCTTC. V gene TRBV28 combines with J gene TRBJ2-1; 13 bases fit TRBD2. Germline CDR1 is MDHEN and CDR2 is SYDVKM. CDR3 size: 15 residues. With V trimmed by 6 bases and J by 6 bases, 5 bases remained unmatched.

V usage is TRBV9 and J usage is TRBJ1-4, with 8 bases fitting TRBD1. The CDR3 is 15 amino acids. The germline gives CDR1 SGDLS, CDR2 YYNGEE. V trimming: 0 bases; J trimming: 7 bases; junction bases outside the gene matches: 5. The CDR3 here is CASSVGAGGVEKLFF. DNA for the CDR3: TGTGCCAGCAGCGTAGGTGCAGGGGGCGTTGAAAAACTGTTTTTT.

This clonotype has at least ten counts. The V call is TRBV11-2, the J call TRBJ1-5, with TRBD1 matching 7 bases. Germline CDR1 SGHAT, CDR2 FQNNGV. The CDR3 loop spans 15 amino acids. V was pared by 3 bases and J by 0 bases, with 2 bases of the junction left unmatched. The CDR3 protein is CASSLGQYSNQPQHF. The DNA of the CDR3 is TGTGCCAGCAGCTTGGGACAGTATAGCAATCAGCCCCAGCATTTT.

This clonotype was recorded at least ten times. The chain recombines TRBV24-1 with TRBJ2-5, with D perhaps being TRBD1 or TRBD2 (5 bases each). V dropped 6 bases and J dropped 1 base, with 11 bases sitting between them. CDR1 and CDR2 from the germline V gene are KGHDR and SFDVKD. The CDR3 length is 14 residues. The DNA for the CDR3 is TGTGCCACCAGTTTAGGGACCCTCCAAGAGACCCAGTACTTC. Translating gives CATSLGTLQETQYF.

The chain employs TRBV19 and TRBJ1-2, with 7 bases that match TRBD1. CDR1 is LNHDA, CDR2 SQIVND, per germline (reference sequence). The V and J ends lost 9 bases and 6 bases, in that order; junction bases with no gene match: 16. CDR3 length equals 15 residues. The DNA for the CDR3 is TGTGCCAGCAATTATCTTGCCACAGGGGTTGATGGCTACACCTTC. Translation: CASNYLATGVDGYTF. Full variable domain (rest looked up from reference TRBV19 and TRBJ1-2): DGGITQSPKYLFRKEGQNVTLSCEQNLNHDAMYWYRQDPGQGLRLIYYSQIVNDFQKGDIAEGYSVSREKKESFPLTVTSAQKNPTAFYLCASNYLATGVDGYTFGSGTRLTVV.